The 15 T cell receptor beta chains presented below share a single source sample, sequenced in a study of blood T cell repertoires in COVID-19. TCRdb's table, derived via immunoSEQ multiplex PCR, lists solely in-frame clones and lacks some. This sample yields over 15,000 clones, of which 91% are seen a single time; 7.2% belongs to the top ten. Sequencing input: peripheral blood. The receptors stem from a human donor in a cohort sampled during active COVID-19.

This chain connects TRBV18 to TRBJ2-1; D possibly corresponds to TRBD1 (6 bases). The V gene's germline CDR1 is KGHSH and CDR2 LQKENI. CDR3 size: 17 residues. With 6 bases removed from V and 1 base from J, the gap between germline ends came to 19 bases. CDR3 residues: CASSHKNRDTSYNEQFF. Here the CDR3 DNA reads TGTGCCAGCTCGCACAAAAACCGGGACACTTCCTACAATGAGCAGTTCTTC.

Details on this clone: Mismatch with germline at one junction end may stem from a read error. The rearrangement links TRBV11-1 to TRBJ2-5; TRBD1 is a possible D gene (6 bases). CDR1 is SGHAT, CDR2 FQDESV, per germline (reference sequence). The CDR3 runs 16 residues. Written as DNA, the CDR3 is TGTGCCAGCAGCCTAGCCCCAGGGGTCGGTCAAGAGACCCAGTACTTC. Its protein is CASSLAPGVGQETQYF.

The chain uses TRBV5-1 and TRBJ2-1; 10 bases are a match to TRBD1. The CDR3 has 15 residues. Germline V gene data show CDR1 as SGHRS and CDR2 as YFSETQ. The trim removed 0 bases at V and 4 bases at J, leaving 1 base unmatched. This chain's CDR3 is CASSLGGQGYNEQFF. In nucleotides, the CDR3 is TGCGCCAGCAGCTTGGGGGGACAGGGGTACAATGAGCAGTTCTTC. Variable domain in full (rest from reference TRBV5-1 and TRBJ2-1): KAGVTQTPRYLIKTRGQQVTLSCSPISGHRSVSWYQQTPGQGLQFLFEYFSETQRNKGNFPGRFSGRQFSNSRSEMNVSTLELGDSALYLCASSLGGQGYNEQFFGPGTRLTVL.

The CDR3 coding sequence is TGTGCCAGCAGTGACGGGACAGGGGGCCGTGAGCAGTACTTC. Translation: CASSDGTGGREQYF. V gene TRBV6-1 combines with J gene TRBJ2-7; 12 nucleotides align to TRBD1. Germline V gives CDR1 MNHNS, CDR2 SASEGT. The V segment lost 3 bases and the J segment 7 bases; nucleotides outside the gene matches: 4. This CDR3 spans 14 amino acids.

This clone was counted a single time. The chain combines TRBV30 with TRBJ1-4; D may be TRBD1 (6 bases). Per germline, CDR1 GTSNPN and CDR2 SVGIG (reference sequence). This CDR3 contains 14 residues. V was clipped by 4 bases and J by 8 bases, with 17 bases between them. Here the CDR3 DNA reads TGTGCCTGGAAGGAGCCAGGACAGAGGGAAAAACTGTTTTTT. This encodes CAWKEPGQREKLFF. Variable domain in full (rest from reference TRBV30 and TRBJ1-4): SQTIHQWPATLVQPVGSPLSLECTVEGTSNPNLYWYRQAAGRGLQLLFYSVGIGQISSEVPQNLSASRPQDRQFILSSKKLLLSDSGFYLCAWKEPGQREKLFFGSGTQLSVL.

CDR3 amino acids: CASSLGGKGTGELFF. For the CDR3, the DNA is TGTGCCAGCAGCTTGGGCGGGAAAGGCACCGGGGAGCTGTTTTTT. The chain links TRBV7-9 to TRBJ2-2; a possible D gene is TRBD2 (6 bases). CDR1 is SEHNR, CDR2 FQNEAQ, per germline (reference sequence). V lost 3 bases to trimming and J lost 4 bases, with 12 bases between them. The CDR3 is 15 residues long. Combining the CDR3 with reference TRBV7-9 and TRBJ2-2 gives the whole variable domain DTGVSQNPRHKITKRGQNVTFRCDPISEHNRLYWYRQTLGQGPEFLTYFQNEAQLEKSRLLSDRFSAERPKGSFSTLEIQRTEQGDSAMYLCASSLGGKGTGELFFGEGSRLTVL.

This chain joins TRBV18 and TRBJ2-2; 7 bases line up with TRBD2. Germline lookup yields CDR1 KGHSH and CDR2 LQKENI. Trimming cost V 8 bases and J 2 bases; bases outside gene matches: 8. The CDR3 totals 15 residues. CDR3 in amino acids: CASTRASGNTGELFF. CDR3 nucleotides: TGTGCCAGCACGAGGGCTAGCGGAAACACCGGGGAGCTGTTTTTT.

This clone occurred once. The chain joins TRBV15 to TRBJ1-1; the D is unclear. This CDR3 contains 14 residues. The germline gives CDR1 LNHNV, CDR2 YYDKDF (reference sequence). The germline V and J ends were trimmed by 1 base and 5 bases, with 11 bases remaining between them. Here the CDR3 reads CATSRAVSETEAFF. CDR3 in DNA: TGTGCCACCAGCAGAGCGGTGTCTGAGACTGAAGCTTTCTTT.

V is TRBV2 and J is TRBJ2-7, with 7 bases identical to TRBD1. The CDR3 spans 15 residues. After removal of 6 bases from V and 4 bases from J, the junction contained 12 bases not matched to a gene. From germline, CDR1 is SNHLY and CDR2 FYNNEI. The CDR3 loop reads CASRPRSGTDYEQYF. As DNA, the CDR3 is TGTGCCAGCAGGCCCAGATCCGGGACAGATTACGAGCAGTACTTC.

The chain uses TRBV6-6 and TRBJ2-3; 7 nucleotides agree with TRBD1. The CDR3 has 13 amino acids. V trimming: 5 bases; J trimming: 6 bases; junction bases outside the gene matches: 5. Germline CDR1 and CDR2: MNHNY and SVGAGI (reference sequence). The CDR3 DNA is TGTGCCAGCAGTCGAGGGGGCCCGGATACGCAGTATTTT. Its translation: CASSRGGPDTQYF.

This rearrangement joins TRBV19 to TRBJ2-5; 9 nucleotides agree with TRBD1. Germline V gene data show CDR1 as LNHDA and CDR2 as SQIVND (reference sequence). This CDR3 spans 14 amino acids. The V segment lost 6 bases and the J segment 4 bases; nucleotides outside the gene matches: 6. The CDR3 coding sequence is TGTGCCAGTAGAACGACAGGGGGGAGAGAGACCCAGTACTTC. Protein product: CASRTTGGRETQYF.

This clone was seen a single time. This chain uses TRBV12-5 with TRBJ2-2; perhaps TRBD1 as D (6 bases). From germline, CDR1 is LGHNT and CDR2 FRNRAP. V lost 2 bases, J lost 2 bases, and 15 bases lay in between. This CDR3 comprises 17 residues. The CDR3: CASGLSAGTLNTGELFF. CDR3 bases: TGTGCTAGTGGTTTGTCTGCCGGGACACTAAACACCGGGGAGCTGTTTTTT.

This chain links TRBV10-2 with TRBJ2-1; 11 nucleotides match TRBD2. This CDR3 has 15 amino acids. Trimming took 0 bases from V and 8 from J; bases not matched to a gene: 3. The germline gives CDR1 WSHSY, CDR2 SAAADI. The DNA for the CDR3 is TGCGCCAGCAGTGAGTCTAGCGGGAGGGCATATGAGCAGTTCTTC. Encoded protein: CASSESSGRAYEQFF.

The V gene is TRBV13, the J gene TRBJ2-5, with 7 bases fitting TRBD2. V lost 0 bases to trimming and J lost 2 bases; unmatched junction nucleotides: 9. The CDR3 length is 17 residues. Germline CDR1 PRHDT, CDR2 FYEKMQ (reference sequence). The CDR3 nucleotides read TGTGCCAGCAGCTTAGGTGTTATGTCTAGCGGACAAGAGACCCAGTACTTC. Translated: CASSLGVMSSGQETQYF.

The V and J genes are TRBV7-2 and TRBJ2-7, with a weak D call TRBD2 (6 bases). Germline V gene lookup returns CDR1 SGHTA and CDR2 FQGNSA. V lost 4 bases, J lost 7 bases, and 17 bases lay in between. This CDR3 spans 14 amino acids. CDR3 sequence: CASSSRRVAEEQYF. The CDR3 DNA reads as TGTGCCAGCAGCTCAAGGCGGGTAGCGGAAGAGCAGTACTTC. The variable domain in full, completed from reference TRBV7-2 and TRBJ2-7, reads GAGVSQSPSNKVTEKGKDVELRCDPISGHTALYWYRQSLGQGLEFLIYFQGNSAPDKSGLPSDRFSAERTGGSVSTLTIQRTQQEDSAVYLCASSSRRVAEEQYFGPGTRLTVT.